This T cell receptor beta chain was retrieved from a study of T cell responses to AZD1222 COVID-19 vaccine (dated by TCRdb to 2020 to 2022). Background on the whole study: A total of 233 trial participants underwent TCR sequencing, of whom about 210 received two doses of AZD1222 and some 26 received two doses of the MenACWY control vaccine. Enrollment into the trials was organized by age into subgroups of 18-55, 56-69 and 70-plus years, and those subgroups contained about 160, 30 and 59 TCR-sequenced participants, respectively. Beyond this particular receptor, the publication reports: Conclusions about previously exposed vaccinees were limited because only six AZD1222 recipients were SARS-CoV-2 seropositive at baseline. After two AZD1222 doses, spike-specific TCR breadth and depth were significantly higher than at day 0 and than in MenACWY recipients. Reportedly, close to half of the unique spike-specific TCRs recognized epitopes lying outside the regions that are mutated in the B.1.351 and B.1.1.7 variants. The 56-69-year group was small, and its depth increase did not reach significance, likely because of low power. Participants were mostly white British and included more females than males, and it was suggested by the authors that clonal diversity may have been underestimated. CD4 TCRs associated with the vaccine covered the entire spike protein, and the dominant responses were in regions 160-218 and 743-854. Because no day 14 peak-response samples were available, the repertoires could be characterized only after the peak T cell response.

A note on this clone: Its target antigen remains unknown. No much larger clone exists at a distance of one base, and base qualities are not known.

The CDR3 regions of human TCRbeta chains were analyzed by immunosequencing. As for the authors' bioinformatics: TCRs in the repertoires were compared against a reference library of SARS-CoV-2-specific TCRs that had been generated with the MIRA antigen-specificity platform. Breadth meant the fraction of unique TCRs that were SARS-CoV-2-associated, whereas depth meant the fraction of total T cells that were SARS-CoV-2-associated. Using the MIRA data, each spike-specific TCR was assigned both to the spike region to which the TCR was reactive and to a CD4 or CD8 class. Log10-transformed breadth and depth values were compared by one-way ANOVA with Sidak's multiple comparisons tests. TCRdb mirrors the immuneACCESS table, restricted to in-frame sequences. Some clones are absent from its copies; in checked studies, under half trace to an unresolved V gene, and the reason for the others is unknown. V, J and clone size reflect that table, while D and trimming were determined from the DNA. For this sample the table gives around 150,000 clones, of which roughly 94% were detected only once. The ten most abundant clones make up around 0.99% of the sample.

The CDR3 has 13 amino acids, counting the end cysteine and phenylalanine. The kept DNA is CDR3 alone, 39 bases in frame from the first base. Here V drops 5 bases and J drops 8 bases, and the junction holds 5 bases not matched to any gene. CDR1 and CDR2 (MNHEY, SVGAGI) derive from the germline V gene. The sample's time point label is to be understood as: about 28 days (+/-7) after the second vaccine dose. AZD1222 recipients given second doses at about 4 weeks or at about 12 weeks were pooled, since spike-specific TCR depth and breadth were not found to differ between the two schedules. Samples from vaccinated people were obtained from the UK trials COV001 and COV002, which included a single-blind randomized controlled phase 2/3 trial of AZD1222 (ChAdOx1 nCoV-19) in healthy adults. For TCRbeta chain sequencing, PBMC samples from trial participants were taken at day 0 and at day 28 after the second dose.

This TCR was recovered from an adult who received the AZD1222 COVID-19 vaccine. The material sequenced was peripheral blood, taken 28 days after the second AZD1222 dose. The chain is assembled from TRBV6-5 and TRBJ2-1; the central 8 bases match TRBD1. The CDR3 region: CASSRTGRYEQFF. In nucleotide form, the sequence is TGTGCCAGCAGTCGGACAGGGAGGTATGAGCAGTTCTTC.